This T cell receptor (beta chain) was retrieved from a study of blood T cell repertoires in COVID-19. Study background: Whether acute or convalescent, the COVID-19 samples came from the United States, Italy and Spain.

Participants reported their clinical history, and cohort assignment relied on those reports. Two negative PCRs, clearance, or symptom resolution characterized the recovered Cohort 3 donors. Germline values: CDR1 SNHLY, CDR2 FYNNEI. This CDR3 region has 14 residues. V was shortened by 7 bases and J by 8 bases, with 18 bases between the two germline ends. Libraries were prepared by immunoSEQ multiplex PCR; TCRdb keeps only in-frame clonotypes and omits some of them. The data contain about 230,000 clones, 86% of them singletons. This sequence was found in a man younger than 35 who had recovered from COVID-19. This chain uses TRBV2 with TRBJ2-1; D gene ambiguous. The specimen sequenced was PBMCs or T cells enriched from blood (not recorded which). In DNA form, the CDR3 reads TGTGCCAGCAATCTAGAGGTACCTAATTATGAGCAGTTCTTC. The encoded protein is CASNLEVPNYEQFF.